This T cell receptor beta chain was recovered during a study of T cells in Graves' hyperthyroidism and ophthalmopathy. As regards this clonotype: The antigen remains unidentified.

From RNA transcripts, TCR beta CDR3 regions were amplified. The HTBI primer set was used in a first-round RT-PCR of the TCR CDR3. TCRdb called the multiplex PCR reads again in MiXCR, with one record for every CDR3 protein. The data hold about 420,000 distinct CDR3 sequences, with roughly 14% observed a single time. Patients counted as stable if ophthalmopathy did not develop within 18 months. Study findings and constraints: Ophthalmopathy was predicted by the model a median of about 6.5 months ahead of onset. Ophthalmopathy stood apart from stable hyperthyroidism in a 13 V-J model.

From germline, CDR1 is SQVTM and CDR2 ANQGSEA. The germline V and J ends were trimmed by 1 base and 9 bases, with 10 bases remaining between them. This CDR3 is built from 12 residues. Sequenced: blood. This sequence joins TRBV29-1 and TRBJ2-4; D is unclear. The sequence derives from a woman younger than 30 with Graves' hyperthyroidism. CDR3 sequence (DNA): TGCAGCGTTGAAGTCCCCGCCTTCATTCAGTACTTC. It codes for CSVEVPAFIQYF.